Following are 25 T cell receptor beta chains from one sample sequenced in a study of neurological immune-mediated disorders. TCRdb called the 5' RACE reads again in MiXCR, with one record for every CDR3 protein. The profile shows approximately 47,000 distinct CDR3 sequences, 13% of them singletons. Documented time point: longitudinal time-point 3. Sequencing used PBMCs. Receptors originate from a man aged 25 to 40 in good health.

There are many counts of this clonotype. The chain has TRBV6-1 and TRBJ1-3; D is perhaps TRBD1 (6 bases). CDR1 is MNHNS, CDR2 SASEGT, per germline. Trimming shortened V by 6 bases and J by 0 bases, and 15 bases separated the two germline ends. The CDR3 length is 16 residues. CDR3 nucleotide sequence: TGTGCCAGCAGAAGGGACATCGGCGACTCTGGAAACACCATATATTTT. Translating it yields CASRRDIGDSGNTIYF.

This clonotype was seen repeatedly, ten times or more. The chain is built from TRBV7-9 and TRBJ2-1; TRBD2 might be the D (5 bases). V was pared by 5 bases and J by 0 bases, with 17 bases between. Germline CDR1 reads SEHNR; CDR2 reads FQNEAQ (reference sequence). This CDR3 region has 17 residues. CDR3 in amino acids: CASSPLAGMSSYNEQFF. For the CDR3, the DNA is TGTGCCAGCAGCCCCCTAGCCGGGATGAGCTCCTACAATGAGCAGTTCTTC.

The table lists this clonotype with many counts. This rearrangement joins TRBV5-1 to TRBJ2-3; TRBD2 matches at 8 bases. CDR3 size: 14 residues. Germline trimming cut 3 bases from V and 6 bases from J; bases unmatched to any gene: 6. CDR1 and CDR2 (germline): SGHRS, YFSETQ. CDR3: CASSSVREVDTQYF. CDR3 DNA sequence: TGCGCCAGCAGCTCCGTGCGGGAGGTTGATACGCAGTATTTT.

This clonotype was detected many times. This sequence joins TRBV28 and TRBJ1-5, with D possibly TRBD1 on 6 matching bases. The ends were cut back, 5 bases at V and 8 bases at J, with 16 bases in the middle. CDR3 length equals 14 residues. Germline V gives CDR1 MDHEN, CDR2 SYDVKM. The CDR3 is CASSLTGKEEPQHF. Here the CDR3 DNA reads TGTGCCAGCAGTCTGACAGGCAAAGAAGAGCCCCAGCATTTT.

This clonotype was recorded many times. The chain is built from TRBV24-1 and TRBJ2-1; 12 bases agree with TRBD1. The length of the CDR3 is 20 residues. The V gene end was trimmed by 4 bases and the J gene end by 4 bases; junction bases not matched to a gene: 16. CDR1 and CDR2 (germline): KGHDR, SFDVKD. The CDR3 here is CATSESSGQGAFGLYNEQFF. The CDR3 bases are TGTGCCACCAGTGAATCCTCGGGACAGGGGGCGTTTGGGCTGTACAATGAGCAGTTCTTC.

This clonotype has at least ten counts. CDR3: CASSDFSDEQFF. As DNA, the CDR3 is TGCGCCAGCAGTGACTTTAGCGATGAGCAGTTCTTC. The rearrangement links TRBV5-1 to TRBJ2-1, with D possibly TRBD2 on 5 matching bases. The germline CDR1 and CDR2 sequences are SGHRS and YFSETQ. CDR3 length: 12 residues. Trimming left V 5 bases short and J 8 bases short, with 11 bases between. Based on the CDR3 plus reference TRBV5-1 and TRBJ2-1, the full variable domain is KAGVTQTPRYLIKTRGQQVTLSCSPISGHRSVSWYQQTPGQGLQFLFEYFSETQRNKGNFPGRFSGRQFSNSRSEMNVSTLELGDSALYLCASSDFSDEQFFGPGTRLTVL.

The chain uses TRBV7-2 and TRBJ1-3; D ambiguous. The V gene lost 1 base and the J gene lost 5 bases, with 6 bases spanning the gap. Germline V gene data show CDR1 as SGHTA and CDR2 as FQGNSA. The CDR3 is 13 residues long. DNA of the CDR3: TGTGCCAGCAGCTTAGATCCTCGAAACACCATATATTTT. Encoded protein: CASSLDPRNTIYF.

This clonotype was seen many times. The chain couples TRBV27 to TRBJ1-2; 9 nucleotides agree with TRBD1. Trimming at V came to 5 bases and at J to 5 bases, leaving 6 bases not matched to a gene. Germline values: CDR1 MNHEY, CDR2 SMNVEV (reference sequence). The CDR3 is 14 amino acids. The CDR3 coding sequence is TGTGCCAGCAGTCTAATGGGACAGGGTTATGGCTACACCTTC. Protein product: CASSLMGQGYGYTF.

In this sample, this clonotype turned up many times. This chain joins TRBV10-3 and TRBJ2-5, with D unclear. The CDR3 loop spans 13 amino acids. Trimming left V 8 bases short and J 4 bases short, with 14 bases between. The germline V gene has CDR1 ENHRY and CDR2 SYGVKD. The CDR3 DNA reads as TGTGCCATCGGGTTGTCAGGCCCAGAGACCCAGTACTTC. It is translated as CAIGLSGPETQYF.

A single count supports this clonotype. Possible read error: a much larger clone is one base away. The chain employs TRBV6-6 and TRBJ2-7; D is undetermined. V gave up 5 bases and J gave up 3 bases, with 8 bases separating them. The CDR3 spans 12 residues. From germline, CDR1 is MNHNY and CDR2 SVGAGI (reference sequence). CDR3: CASSKDGYEQYF. In DNA form, the CDR3 reads TGTGCCAGCAGTAAGGACGGCTACGAGCAGTACTTC.

This clonotype was counted at least ten times. The chain links TRBV6-6 to TRBJ1-1; perhaps TRBD1 as D (5 bases). Germline CDR1 MNHNY, CDR2 SVGAGI (reference sequence). V gave up 6 bases and J gave up 4 bases, with 12 bases separating them. This CDR3 is built from 13 residues. The CDR3 sequence is CASSTGGSTEAFF. CDR3 coding DNA: TGTGCCAGCAGCACGGGGGGGTCCACTGAAGCTTTCTTT.

This clonotype was detected ten times or more. V gene TRBV7-2 combines with J gene TRBJ2-7, with D hard to call. Germline V lookup: CDR1 SGHTA, CDR2 FQGNSA. This CDR3 is built from 15 residues. Trimming stripped 2 bases from V and 3 bases from J, with 14 bases between. In DNA, the CDR3 is TGTGCCAGCAGCTTATGGAGCCAACAAGGCTACGAGCAGTACTTC. Translating gives CASSLWSQQGYEQYF.

This clonotype was observed a handful of times. The genes are TRBV6-6 and TRBJ2-7; TRBD1 agrees at 9 bases. Germline trimming cut 8 bases from V and 3 bases from J; bases unmatched to any gene: 5. This CDR3 region has 13 residues. Germline CDR1 is MNHNY and CDR2 is SVGAGI (reference sequence). The CDR3 here is CASAGTGIYEQYF. The CDR3 DNA sequence: TGTGCCAGCGCCGGGACAGGGATCTACGAGCAGTACTTC.

The sample holds many counts of this clonotype. This chain uses TRBV4-2 with TRBJ2-7, with 7 bases that match TRBD2. J lost 0 bases, V lost 0 bases, and 5 bases had no gene match. Germline V gene sequence: CDR1 LGHNA, CDR2 YNFKEQ. The CDR3 has 16 amino acids. The CDR3: CASSQDQAGSSYEQYF. In nucleotides, the CDR3 is TGTGCCAGCAGCCAAGACCAAGCGGGGAGCTCCTACGAGCAGTACTTC.

The chain uses TRBV20-1 and TRBJ2-1; 8 nucleotides agree with TRBD2. This CDR3 is built from 15 residues. V was pared by 1 base and J by 6 bases, with 8 bases of the junction left unmatched. Germline V CDR1 and CDR2: DFQATT, SNEGSKA (reference sequence). The CDR3 region has the DNA TGCAGTGCTAGAGGGACGGGGGGGTGGCCCAATGAGCAGTTCTTC. Its translation: CSARGTGGWPNEQFF.

The sample holds many counts of this clonotype. V and J are TRBV7-9 and TRBJ1-1; 8 bases match TRBD1. The CDR3 sequence is 14 residues long. Losses at the gene ends were 6 bases for V and 4 bases for J; bases not matched to a gene: 7. Germline V lookup: CDR1 SEHNR, CDR2 FQNEAQ (reference sequence). The CDR3 protein is CASRVGTGGTEAFF. The CDR3 DNA follows: TGTGCCAGCAGGGTCGGCACAGGGGGCACTGAAGCTTTCTTT.

There are many counts of this clonotype. V gene TRBV5-1 combines with J gene TRBJ2-7; 7 positions agree with TRBD2. The CDR3 spans 14 residues. Germline V lookup: CDR1 SGHRS, CDR2 YFSETQ. The ends lost 0 bases at V and 4 bases at J; junction bases unmatched: 4. The CDR3 DNA follows: TGCGCCAGCAGCTTGGGGCTAGCGGATTACGAGCAGTACTTC. It yields the protein CASSLGLADYEQYF. Together with reference TRBV5-1 and TRBJ2-7, the CDR3 gives the full variable domain: KAGVTQTPRYLIKTRGQQVTLSCSPISGHRSVSWYQQTPGQGLQFLFEYFSETQRNKGNFPGRFSGRQFSNSRSEMNVSTLELGDSALYLCASSLGLADYEQYFGPGTRLTVT.

About this clonotype: A read error is possible here, since a much larger clone lies one base away. V gene TRBV3-1 combines with J gene TRBJ2-1, with a tentative D call TRBD2 (5 bases). The end of the DNA fits TRBJ2-7 better, so the J call may be wrong. The CDR3 extends over 13 amino acids. Germline-derived CDR1 and CDR2 are LGHDT and YNNKEL (reference sequence). CDR3 loop: CASSQELDFEQYF. For the CDR3, the DNA is TGTGCCAGCAGCCAAGAGCTGGACTTCGAGCAGTACTTC.

This clonotype occurred many times. The chain employs TRBV12-3 or TRBV12-4 and TRBJ1-2; TRBD1 might be the D (5 bases). Trimming took off 6 bases at V and 4 bases at J, with 18 bases between the two ends. This CDR3 is 15 amino acids long. The CDR3, as DNA: TGTGCCAGCAGCAGCCCCGAATCGGGGCTCTATGGCTACACCTTC. Its translation: CASSSPESGLYGYTF.

This clonotype was found many times. The CDR3 DNA reads as TGCGCCAGCAGTGGGGGGGATCGAGATACGCAGTATTTT. This codes for CASSGGDRDTQYF. This chain uses TRBV5-1 with TRBJ2-3; 7 bases are a match to TRBD2. CDR1 and CDR2 (germline): SGHRS, YFSETQ. The CDR3 contains 13 residues. With V trimmed by 5 bases and J by 5 bases, 5 bases remained unmatched.

There are many counts of this clonotype. The chain has TRBV12-3 or TRBV12-4 and TRBJ2-7; TRBD2 agrees at 14 bases. The CDR3 length is 16 residues. V was pared by 1 base and J by 5 bases, with 4 bases of the junction left unmatched. In DNA form, the CDR3 reads TGTGCCAGCAGTTTAGATGGGACTAGCGGGAGTAACGAGCAGTACTTC. It is translated as CASSLDGTSGSNEQYF.

In this sample, this clonotype turned up many times. The V and J genes are TRBV27 and TRBJ2-7; 11 bases match TRBD2. The junction had 6 bases not matched to a gene; V was cut back by 5 bases and J by 3 bases. The CDR3 has 15 amino acids. The germline gives CDR1 MNHEY, CDR2 SMNVEV (reference sequence). The CDR3: CASSPRLAGLYEQYF. CDR3 coding DNA: TGTGCCAGCAGTCCCCGACTAGCGGGACTCTACGAGCAGTACTTC.

This clonotype has ten or more counts. The V call is TRBV9, the J call TRBJ1-2; 7 bases line up with TRBD1. Germline V gives CDR1 SGDLS, CDR2 YYNGEE. Unmatched junction bases numbered 2, after V lost 1 base and J lost 8 bases. The CDR3 contains 12 residues. The CDR3 region has the DNA TGTGCCAGCAGCGTACAGGGGGAAGGCTACACCTTC. Translating it yields CASSVQGEGYTF.

This clonotype was picked up many times. The V and J genes are TRBV5-1 and TRBJ2-3; D is ambiguous. Deletions cut 4 bases from V and 6 bases from J, with 15 bases between. Per the germline V gene, CDR1 is SGHRS and CDR2 is YFSETQ. This CDR3 is 14 amino acids long. The CDR3 sequence is CASSLGARVDTQYF. In DNA, the CDR3 is TGCGCCAGCAGCCTGGGTGCAAGGGTCGATACGCAGTATTTT.

Many counts were recorded for this clonotype. The chain carries TRBV27 and TRBJ2-1; 10 bases map to TRBD1. CDR1 is MNHEY, CDR2 SMNVEV, per germline (reference sequence). Trimming removed 6 bases from V and 8 bases from J; junction bases left unmatched: 13. The length of the CDR3 is 16 residues. The CDR3 DNA is TGTGCCAGCAGCCCCTTCATGGGGACAGGGGTCGATGAGCAGTTCTTC. This translates into CASSPFMGTGVDEQFF.